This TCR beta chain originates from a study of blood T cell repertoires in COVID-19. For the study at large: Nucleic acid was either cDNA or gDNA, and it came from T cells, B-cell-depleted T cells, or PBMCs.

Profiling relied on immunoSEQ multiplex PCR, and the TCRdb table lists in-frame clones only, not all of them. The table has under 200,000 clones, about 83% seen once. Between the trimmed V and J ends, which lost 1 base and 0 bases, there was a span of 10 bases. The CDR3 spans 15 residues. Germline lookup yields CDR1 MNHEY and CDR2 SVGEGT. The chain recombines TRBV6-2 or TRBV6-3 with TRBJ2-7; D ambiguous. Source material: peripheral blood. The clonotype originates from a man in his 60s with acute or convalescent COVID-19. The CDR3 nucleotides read TGTGCCAGCAGTTACTTCTCGGTGAGCTCCTACGAGCAGTACTTC. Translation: CASSYFSVSSYEQYF.